This T cell receptor (beta chain) was found in a study of immune evolution from preneoplasia to lung adenocarcinoma. This CDR3 is built from 12 residues. Trimming shortened V by 6 bases and J by 1 base, and 9 bases separated the two germline ends. Germline-derived CDR1 and CDR2 are GTSNPN and SVGIG (reference sequence). The table came from immunoSEQ multiplex PCR; TCRdb's copy has only in-frame clones and leaves some out. Of approximately 12,000 clones listed, 70% to 90% were seen once; the top ten hold less than 4%. On this clone: The antigen is undetermined.

Study-wide results and limits: From normal lung to invasive adenocarcinoma, top clone frequencies appeared to decrease.

The V call is TRBV30, the J call TRBJ1-1; unclear D gene. Sequencing input: FFPE invasive lung adenocarcinoma tissue. This TCR was recovered from a person between 65 and 79 years old with invasive lung adenocarcinoma. CDR3 nucleotides: TGTGCCTGCAGGAGAGGGAACACTGAAGCTTTCTTT. Translated: CACRRGNTEAFF.